One sample yielded the 24 T cell receptor beta chains listed below, sequenced in a study of control samples from healthy donors and cancer patients. TCRdb's table, derived via immunoSEQ multiplex PCR, lists solely in-frame clones and lacks some. Of about 190,000 clones in the sample, 90% to 95% were seen once. Sequenced input: blood. The receptors were gathered from a man aged 25 to 40 in good health.

This chain connects TRBV5-4 to TRBJ1-1; D is undetermined. Trimming stripped 4 bases from V and 2 bases from J, with 15 bases between. This CDR3 region has 15 residues. Germline CDR1 is SGHNT and CDR2 is YYREEE (reference sequence). CDR3 coding DNA: TGTGCCAGCAGCCCCGGACGGGGAGTTAACACTGAAGCTTTCTTT. Protein sequence: CASSPGRGVNTEAFF.

The chain couples TRBV6-5 to TRBJ2-6; no clear D. V lost 6 bases and J 0 bases, leaving 3 bases between the germline ends. This CDR3 spans 13 amino acids. Germline lookup yields CDR1 MNHEY and CDR2 SVGAGI. CDR3 bases: TGTGCCAGCAGCCGCTCTGGGGCCAACGTCCTGACTTTC. Translating gives CASSRSGANVLTF.

The chain has TRBV11-3 and TRBJ2-5; D is undetermined. V lost 4 bases and J lost 2, with 5 bases in between. The CDR3 is 12 residues long. The germline V gene encodes CDR1 SGHNT and CDR2 YENEEA. The CDR3 is CASSYRQETQYF. As DNA, the CDR3 is TGTGCCAGCAGCTACCGTCAAGAGACCCAGTACTTC. The complete variable domain, with remaining parts taken from reference TRBV11-3 and TRBJ2-5, reads EAGVVQSPRYKIIEKKQPVAFWCNPISGHNTLYWYLQNLGQGPELLIRYENEEAVDDSQLPKDRFSAERLKGVDSTLKIQPAELGDSAVYLCASSYRQETQYFGPGTRLLVL.

This chain links TRBV9 with TRBJ2-1; TRBD2 matches at 8 bases. V was pared by 0 bases and J by 9 bases, with 20 bases of the junction left unmatched. CDR1 is SGDLS, CDR2 YYNGEE, per germline. The CDR3 has 19 residues. For the CDR3, the DNA is TGTGCCAGCAGCGTAGGAACCCCAGAAACCGGGACTAGAGTCCCTGAGCAGTTCTTC. Translated, it gives CASSVGTPETGTRVPEQFF.

The chain recombines TRBV24-1 with TRBJ1-1; TRBD1 aligns across 10 bases. With V trimmed by 3 bases and J by 4 bases, 4 bases remained unmatched. Germline values: CDR1 KGHDR, CDR2 SFDVKD. The CDR3 covers 15 residues. CDR3 sequence reads: CATSDTRTGGTEAFF. CDR3 coding DNA: TGTGCCACCAGTGATACTAGGACAGGGGGCACTGAAGCTTTCTTT.

This chain links TRBV18 with TRBJ1-1; a weak D match, TRBD1 (6 bases). In germline, CDR1 is KGHSH, CDR2 LQKENI. The CDR3 spans 13 residues. Trimming stripped 3 bases from V and 4 bases from J, with 9 bases between. CDR3 region: CASSPQGLTEAFF. The CDR3 bases are TGTGCCAGCTCACCCCAGGGGCTCACTGAAGCTTTCTTT.

This clone has just a few counts. V and J are TRBV4-1 and TRBJ1-5, with a weak D call TRBD1 (6 bases). V lost 0 bases and J 2 bases, leaving 17 bases between the germline ends. Germline CDR1 is MGHRA and CDR2 is YSYEKL. The CDR3 is 18 amino acids. CDR3 in amino acids: CASSQDGPRGFGNQPQHF. The CDR3, as DNA: TGCGCCAGCAGCCAAGACGGGCCCAGGGGATTTGGCAATCAGCCCCAGCATTTT.

The genes are TRBV7-2 and TRBJ2-3; D is ambiguous. The CDR3 spans 17 residues. Germline CDR1 SGHTA, CDR2 FQGNSA. Deletions cut 4 bases from V and 0 bases from J, with 17 bases between. The CDR3 coding sequence is TGTGCCAGCAGCTCCCGTTGGGCAGTAACTAGCACAGATACGCAGTATTTT. Its translation: CASSSRWAVTSTDTQYF. The full variable domain, its missing parts supplied by reference TRBV7-2 and TRBJ2-3, is GAGVSQSPSNKVTEKGKDVELRCDPISGHTALYWYRQSLGQGLEFLIYFQGNSAPDKSGLPSDRFSAERTGGSVSTLTIQRTQQEDSAVYLCASSSRWAVTSTDTQYFGPGTRLTVL.

The chain couples TRBV9 to TRBJ1-1; D not certain. The CDR3 loop spans 14 amino acids. Germline lookup yields CDR1 SGDLS and CDR2 YYNGEE. Trimming shortened V by 0 bases and J by 1 base, and 7 bases separated the two germline ends. The CDR3 loop reads CASSVVPGNTEAFF. The CDR3 DNA is TGTGCCAGCAGCGTAGTACCCGGGAACACTGAAGCTTTCTTT.

This chain joins TRBV10-2 and TRBJ1-1; D not certain. This CDR3 contains 12 residues. V lost 5 bases to trimming and J lost 0 bases, with 4 bases between them. Germline CDR1 is WSHSY and CDR2 is SAAADI. For the CDR3, the DNA is TGCGCCAGCAGTCGACTGAACACTGAAGCTTTCTTT. Amino acid sequence: CASSRLNTEAFF.

The chain has TRBV5-6 and TRBJ1-2; no clear D gene. Germline CDR1 is SGHDT and CDR2 is YYEEEE. V dropped 2 bases and J dropped 6 bases, with 5 bases sitting between them. The CDR3 sequence is 11 residues long. The CDR3 is CASSFGHGYTF. DNA for the CDR3: TGTGCCAGCAGCTTCGGCCATGGCTACACCTTC.

This chain joins TRBV7-8 and TRBJ1-5; D remains ambiguous. CDR1 and CDR2 from the germline V gene are SGHVS and FQNEAQ. The CDR3 runs 12 residues. Between the trimmed V and J ends, which lost 5 bases and 1 base, there was a span of 3 bases. DNA for the CDR3: TGTGCCAGCAGCCTAAGCAATCAGCCCCAGCATTTT. It specifies CASSLSNQPQHF.

V and J are TRBV7-2 and TRBJ1-6, with 7 bases lining up with TRBD1. Trimming cost V 0 bases and J 7 bases; bases outside gene matches: 3. There are 15 residues in the CDR3. Germline CDR1 reads SGHTA; CDR2 reads FQGNSA. The CDR3 reads CASSLAGTANSPLHF. The DNA for the CDR3 is TGTGCCAGCAGCTTAGCCGGGACAGCGAATTCACCCCTCCACTTT.

The rearrangement links TRBV6-6 to TRBJ1-3; D might be TRBD1 (5 bases). Germline values: CDR1 MNHNY, CDR2 SVGAGI (reference sequence). Trimming pared 5 bases from V and 0 bases from J, leaving 14 bases between. This CDR3 is built from 16 residues. DNA for the CDR3: TGTGCCAGCAGTGCCCGACAGTTTAACTCTGGAAACACCATATATTTT. Protein: CASSARQFNSGNTIYF.

J is TRBJ1-3 and V is TRBV6-5; the D is unclear. The germline V and J ends were trimmed by 5 bases and 4 bases, with 12 bases remaining between them. Germline values: CDR1 MNHEY, CDR2 SVGAGI. CDR3 length equals 14 residues. This CDR3 is CASSQVIAGNTIYF. The CDR3 DNA sequence: TGTGCCAGCAGTCAGGTCATCGCCGGAAACACCATATATTTT.

V usage is TRBV7-2 and J usage is TRBJ1-5, with 9 bases that match TRBD1. Germline loops: CDR1 SGHTA, CDR2 FQGNSA. Germline trimming cut 2 bases from V and 6 bases from J; bases unmatched to any gene: 5. The CDR3 runs to 15 residues. The CDR3 protein is CASSLSGTGSQPQHF. The CDR3 bases are TGTGCCAGCAGCTTATCCGGGACAGGGTCTCAGCCCCAGCATTTT.

This rearrangement joins TRBV7-9 to TRBJ1-2; D remains ambiguous. Trimming cost V 1 base and J 2 bases, with 11 bases left between them. Germline loops: CDR1 SEHNR, CDR2 FQNEAQ (reference sequence). The CDR3 runs to 15 residues. The CDR3 DNA follows: TGTGCCAGCAGCTTAGTACCGGTTGTCAACTATGGCTACACCTTC. Translated: CASSLVPVVNYGYTF.

The rearrangement links TRBV19 to TRBJ1-4; D uncertain. Trimming took off 6 bases at V and 4 bases at J, with 18 bases between the two ends. The CDR3 extends over 16 amino acids. The germline V gene encodes CDR1 LNHDA and CDR2 SQIVND (reference sequence). DNA of the CDR3: TGTGCCAGTAGCCACTTTGGGGAGACATATAATGAAAAACTGTTTTTT. Protein product: CASSHFGETYNEKLFF.

V is TRBV4-1 and J is TRBJ1-4; tentatively, D is TRBD1 (6 bases). CDR1 is MGHRA and CDR2 is YSYEKL in the germline V gene. With 1 base removed from V and 0 bases from J, the gap between germline ends came to 9 bases. The length of the CDR3 is 16 residues. The CDR3 region is CASSQVAGATNEKLFF. In nucleotides, the CDR3 is TGCGCCAGCAGCCAAGTTGCAGGGGCAACTAATGAAAAACTGTTTTTT.

The chain has TRBV7-8 and TRBJ1-2; D call uncertain. CDR3 length equals 14 residues. Germline assignment: CDR1 SGHVS and CDR2 FQNEAQ. The V and J ends lost 1 base and 4 bases respectively, with 10 bases between them. In DNA form, the CDR3 reads TGTGCCAGCAGCTTAGAAGGAGCCTCCTATGGCTACACCTTC. Translation: CASSLEGASYGYTF.

The J gene is TRBJ1-5, the V gene TRBV3-1 (or the pseudogene TRBV3-2), with a possible D match to TRBD1 (6 bases). Germline-derived CDR1 and CDR2 are LGHDT and YNNKEL (reference sequence). V gave up 1 base and J gave up 9 bases, with 13 bases separating them. The CDR3 totals 14 residues. As DNA, the CDR3 is TGTGCCAGCAGCCAAGGGAAAGGGGGTCGGCCCCAGCATTTT. Encoded protein: CASSQGKGGRPQHF.

This clone was found once. The gene calls are TRBV3-1 (or the pseudogene TRBV3-2) and TRBJ2-7; either TRBD1 or TRBD2 may fit D (5 bases each). The CDR3 covers 16 residues. The germline V gene encodes CDR1 LGHDT and CDR2 YNNKEL (reference sequence). Trimming pared 3 bases from V and 0 bases from J, leaving 15 bases between. The CDR3, as DNA: TGTGCCAGCAGCCAGAGGGGTCCTACGAGCTCCTACGAGCAGTACTTC. Translation: CASSQRGPTSSYEQYF.

This rearrangement joins TRBV11-2 to TRBJ1-1; maybe TRBD1 (6 bases). V dropped 1 base and J dropped 4 bases, with 10 bases sitting between them. Germline V lookup: CDR1 SGHAT, CDR2 FQNNGV. The CDR3 extends over 14 amino acids. CDR3: CASSLGPTGTEAFF. The CDR3 DNA reads TGTGCCAGCAGCTTAGGGCCGACAGGCACTGAAGCTTTCTTT.

The chain uses TRBV15 and TRBJ1-1; TRBD1 aligns across 8 bases. Germline lookup yields CDR1 LNHNV and CDR2 YYDKDF (reference sequence). The CDR3 covers 14 residues. V lost 3 bases and J lost 3; bases outside the gene matches: 3. The CDR3 loop reads CATSRATGDTEAFF. DNA for the CDR3: TGTGCCACCAGCAGGGCGACAGGGGACACTGAAGCTTTCTTT.